These 16 T cell receptor beta chains share one sample of origin, sequenced in a study of OX40 agonist ivuxolimab in advanced cancers. The assay was immunoSEQ multiplex PCR, and TCRdb's table has in-frame clones only and misses some. The repertoire holds fewer than 90,000 clones, with about 85% as singletons. The specimen was CD4+ or CD8+ T cells sorted from blood, collected in a trial of the OX40 agonist ivuxolimab. The source is an adult with an advanced solid tumor such as melanoma, head and neck, liver or kidney cancer.

This sequence joins TRBV6-5 and TRBJ2-3, with D perhaps TRBD2 (6 bases). V lost 2 bases and J lost 4, with 16 bases in between. This CDR3 region has 16 residues. The germline gives CDR1 MNHEY, CDR2 SVGAGI. CDR3 residues: CASSYGGPSRSDTQYF. The CDR3 DNA is TGTGCCAGCAGTTACGGAGGGCCCTCTCGATCAGATACGCAGTATTTT.

A single count supports this clone. The CDR3 DNA follows: TGTGCCAGCAGTTTATACGGGCCGGGGGCAGGACTAGATCTTAGCAATCAGCCCCAGCATTTT. It translates to CASSLYGPGAGLDLSNQPQHF. This chain connects TRBV28 to TRBJ1-5, with D possibly matching TRBD1 (6 bases). V lost 1 base and J lost 0, with 25 bases in between. This CDR3 has 21 residues. Per the germline V gene, CDR1 is MDHEN and CDR2 is SYDVKM.

This clone was seen only once. The chain uses TRBV20-1 and TRBJ2-3; no reliable D call. Trimming removed 5 bases from V and 2 bases from J, with 5 bases in between. The CDR3 runs to 11 residues. Germline CDR1 and CDR2: DFQATT and SNEGSKA (reference sequence). The CDR3 region has the DNA TGCAGTGCTCATCACACAGATACGCAGTATTTT. This sequence encodes CSAHHTDTQYF.

V is TRBV29-1 and J is TRBJ1-2, with TRBD1 identical over 10 bases. Germline V lookup: CDR1 SQVTM, CDR2 ANQGSEA. This CDR3 has 13 amino acids. V trimming: 4 bases; J trimming: 4 bases; junction bases outside the gene matches: 3. CDR3 in DNA: TGCAGCGTTGGGTGGACAGGGGGCTATGGCTACACCTTC. This encodes CSVGWTGGYGYTF.

In this sample, this clone turned up once. V usage is TRBV7-2 and J usage is TRBJ1-5, with D uncertain. The CDR3 has 15 amino acids. The germline gives CDR1 SGHTA, CDR2 FQGNSA. The V end lost 3 bases, the J end lost 1 base, and 10 bases lay between the germline ends. The CDR3 region has the DNA TGTGCCAGCAGCTTCCAGGTTAGCAGCAATCAGCCCCAGCATTTT. Protein product: CASSFQVSSNQPQHF.

This clone was observed a single time. This chain joins TRBV5-6 and TRBJ1-3; D is unresolved. Germline V gene sequence: CDR1 SGHDT, CDR2 YYEEEE. V lost 0 bases to trimming and J lost 2 bases, with 12 bases between them. CDR3 length: 16 amino acids. CDR3: CASSLAPGLTGNTIYF. The CDR3 DNA reads as TGTGCCAGCAGCTTGGCACCGGGTCTCACTGGAAACACCATATATTTT.

The rearrangement uses TRBV6-1 and TRBJ1-3; 8 nucleotides align to TRBD1. The germline V gene has CDR1 MNHNS and CDR2 SASEGT. Trimming at V came to 10 bases and at J to 0 bases, leaving 5 bases not matched to a gene. The CDR3 is made up of 14 amino acids. The CDR3: CAINTGGSGNTIYF. CDR3 nucleotides: TGTGCCATCAACACAGGGGGCTCTGGAAACACCATATATTTT.

In its sample, this clone was seen once. The chain has TRBV18 and TRBJ2-2; 9 bases align to TRBD1. CDR3 length: 15 amino acids. The germline gives CDR1 KGHSH, CDR2 LQKENI. After removal of 3 bases from V and 3 bases from J, the junction contained 2 bases not matched to a gene. CDR3 DNA sequence: TGTGCCAGCTCACCGGGACAGGGCTACACCGGGGAGCTGTTTTTT. Protein sequence: CASSPGQGYTGELFF. Combining the CDR3 with reference TRBV18 and TRBJ2-2 gives the whole variable domain NAGVMQNPRHLVRRRGQEARLRCSPMKGHSHVYWYRQLPEEGLKFMVYLQKENIIDESGMPKERFSAEFPKEGPSILRIQQVVRGDSAAYFCASSPGQGYTGELFFGEGSRLTVL.

The V call is TRBV7-6, the J call TRBJ1-6; possibly TRBD1 for D (5 bases). CDR1 SGHVS and CDR2 FNYEAQ come from the germline V gene. The CDR3 has 19 residues. V was pared by 2 bases and J by 0 bases, with 17 bases between. This CDR3 is CASSLRVGETSSYNSPLHF. As DNA, the CDR3 is TGTGCCAGCAGCTTAAGGGTAGGGGAGACAAGCTCCTATAATTCACCCCTCCACTTT.

This clone was seen a handful of times. The chain has TRBV9 and TRBJ2-6, with 7 bases that match TRBD1. CDR1 SGDLS and CDR2 YYNGEE come from the germline V gene. The trim removed 3 bases at V and 2 bases at J, leaving 11 bases unmatched. The CDR3 has 18 residues. CDR3 protein: CASSARSGGSTGANVLTF. The CDR3, as DNA: TGTGCCAGCAGCGCAAGATCAGGGGGATCTACTGGGGCCAACGTCCTGACTTTC.

The chain recombines TRBV10-3 with TRBJ1-1, with D tentatively TRBD1 (5 bases). Germline CDR1 is ENHRY and CDR2 is SYGVKD. Between the trimmed V and J ends, which lost 6 bases and 5 bases, there was a span of 19 bases. The CDR3 totals 15 residues. In nucleotides, the CDR3 is TGTGCCATCAGAAGGGACGCTGGGGGGTGGACTGAAGCTTTCTTT. The encoded protein is CAIRRDAGGWTEAFF.

This chain uses TRBV28 with TRBJ1-2, with unresolved D. Germline CDR1 reads MDHEN; CDR2 reads SYDVKM. Trimming removed 7 bases at V and 4 bases at J, with 10 bases between. The CDR3 is made up of 12 amino acids. CDR3 in amino acids: CASNGRIYGYTF. The CDR3, as DNA: TGTGCCAGCAATGGACGGATCTATGGCTACACCTTC.

The rearrangement links TRBV20-1 to TRBJ2-7, with D maybe TRBD1 (5 bases). V was shortened by 6 bases and J by 7 bases, with 10 bases between the two germline ends. The CDR3 totals 10 residues. CDR1 is DFQATT and CDR2 is SNEGSKA in the germline V gene (reference sequence). CDR3 in amino acids: CSAGVNEQYF. The CDR3 nucleotides read TGCAGTGCAGGGGTGAATGAGCAGTACTTC.

This clone was recorded once. This sequence joins TRBV7-3 and TRBJ1-1; no definite D call. Trimming cost V 5 bases and J 8 bases, with 15 bases left between them. The CDR3 spans 13 residues. Germline V lookup: CDR1 SGHTA, CDR2 FQGTGA. Written as DNA, the CDR3 is TGTGCCAGCAGCCGTCAACGACCCCAAGAAGCTTTCTTT. Its translation is CASSRQRPQEAFF.

This chain uses TRBV7-2 with TRBJ2-1; D could derive from TRBD1 or TRBD2 (5 bases each). Per germline, CDR1 SGHTA and CDR2 FQGNSA. Trimming shortened V by 2 bases and J by 3 bases, and 17 bases separated the two germline ends. This CDR3 contains 17 residues. In nucleotides, the CDR3 is TGTGCCAGCAGCTTAAGTAGGGCCAGGGACCTCTACAATGAGCAGTTCTTC. Translation: CASSLSRARDLYNEQFF. Together with reference TRBV7-2 and TRBJ2-1, the CDR3 gives the full variable domain: GAGVSQSPSNKVTEKGKDVELRCDPISGHTALYWYRQSLGQGLEFLIYFQGNSAPDKSGLPSDRFSAERTGGSVSTLTIQRTQQEDSAVYLCASSLSRARDLYNEQFFGPGTRLTVL.

This chain connects TRBV5-1 to TRBJ2-1; 8 bases align to TRBD2. V lost 1 base, J lost 2 bases, and 5 bases stayed unmatched. Germline CDR1 and CDR2: SGHRS and YFSETQ. The CDR3 spans 16 residues. The CDR3 bases are TGCGCCAGCAGCTTGCATCCGGGAGGGGCCTACAATGAGCAGTTCTTC. Translating it yields CASSLHPGGAYNEQFF.